The T cell receptor beta chain under discussion was sequenced for a study of blood T cell repertoires in COVID-19. Looking at the study overall: Samples taken during acute and convalescent COVID-19 were collected in the United States, Italy and Spain.

The CDR3 contains 13 residues. Germline V gene sequence: CDR1 MNHEY, CDR2 SVGAGI. V lost 7 bases to trimming and J lost 3 bases; unmatched junction nucleotides: 5. In the study's own analysis: Reference gene primer amplification gave estimated nucleated cell counts. Here immunoSEQ multiplex PCR was the method, and the copy in TCRdb shows in-frame clones only, minus some. V and J calls and clone size follow that table, whereas D and trimming were derived from the DNA. The table lists approximately 430,000 clones, about nine tenths of them singletons. This clone appeared a single time. The source material was peripheral blood. This chain joins TRBV6-5 and TRBJ2-5, with TRBD2 matching over 7 bases. The receptor comes from a woman aged 25-40 years with active or convalescent COVID-19. For the CDR3, the DNA is TGTGCCAGCATTGCGGGGGAGAAAGAGACCCAGTACTTC. It yields the protein CASIAGEKETQYF.